This T cell receptor (beta chain) appears in the sequencing data of a study of radiotherapy plus CTLA-4 blockade in lung cancer (dated by TCRdb to 2017 to 2018). Regarding the research as a whole: Among enrolled patients, 15% to 20% had an objective response and 31% reached disease control. Study-level results and caveats: After treatment with radiotherapy and ipilimumab, TCR clones that originated in tumors expanded in peripheral blood. The strongest predictors of response were reported to be early dynamic shifts in blood T cell clones along with a rise in serum interferon-beta following radiation.

The library was generated by the immunoSEQ multiplex PCR assay. This is the immuneACCESS table as TCRdb keeps it, with only in-frame sequences that have V and J called. A part of the clones is gone; compared with another copy, unresolved V genes explain less than half, and the rest is unexplained. The sample has about 62,000 clones on record, approximately 79% of them singletons. The top ten constitute about 3% of the sample. V lost 6 bases and J lost 6 bases, and the count of bases not matched to a germline gene is 12. Looking up the germline V gene (reference sequence) yields CDR1 LNHDA and CDR2 SQIVND. The CDR3 runs 16 residues from the cysteine to the phenylalanine. Just the 48-base CDR3 DNA is kept, in frame starting at base 1. The study evaluated CTLA-4 blockade (ipilimumab) given together with focal radiation therapy in patients who had chemo-refractory metastatic non-small-cell lung cancer.

Note on this clone: Its antigen is currently not known. No base quality information exists; no much larger clone differs at one position.

The chain is encoded by TRBV19 joined to TRBJ2-1; 9 central nucleotides agree with TRBD2. The clonotype was recovered from a human donor with non-small cell lung cancer who had a complete response to radiotherapy plus ipilimumab. This specimen was peripheral blood, taken from a patient treated with radiotherapy plus ipilimumab. CDR3 reads: CASRPPGLAGGNEQFF. The DNA is as follows: TGTGCCAGTAGACCCCCGGGACTAGCAGGGGGCAATGAGCAGTTCTTC. With the portions outside the CDR3 filled from the reference TRBV19 and TRBJ2-1 genes, the complete variable region becomes DGGITQSPKYLFRKEGQNVTLSCEQNLNHDAMYWYRQDPGQGLRLIYYSQIVNDFQKGDIAEGYSVSREKKESFPLTVTSAQKNPTAFYLCASRPPGLAGGNEQFFGPGTRLTVL.